Below, 11 T cell receptor beta chains from the same sample are listed, as sequenced in a study of blood T cell repertoires in COVID-19. The table came from immunoSEQ multiplex PCR; TCRdb's copy has only in-frame clones and leaves some out. The sample carries around 130,000 clones, roughly 84% recorded once. The source material was PBMCs or T cells enriched from blood (not recorded which). The receptors derive from a woman aged 25-40 years who had recovered from COVID-19.

The chain combines TRBV19 with TRBJ1-5, with no clear D. This CDR3 is 18 amino acids long. V was cut by 8 bases and J by 0 bases, with 23 bases left in between. The V gene's germline CDR1 is LNHDA and CDR2 SQIVND (reference sequence). This CDR3 reads CASFPTDRGFYSNQPQHF. DNA of the CDR3: TGTGCCAGTTTCCCTACCGACCGAGGATTTTATAGCAATCAGCCCCAGCATTTT.

This clone was observed a single time. The rearrangement joins TRBV4-2 to TRBJ2-1; TRBD2 is a possible D gene (6 bases). The ends were cut back, 1 base at V and 4 bases at J, with 20 bases in the middle. Germline V gene lookup returns CDR1 LGHNA and CDR2 YNFKEQ. The CDR3 loop spans 18 amino acids. CDR3 in amino acids: CASSQVERGMVCYNEQFF. As DNA, the CDR3 is TGTGCCAGCAGCCAAGTAGAACGCGGGATGGTGTGTTACAATGAGCAGTTCTTC.

The rearrangement links TRBV19 to TRBJ2-2; 11 positions agree with TRBD2. Germline CDR1 and CDR2: LNHDA and SQIVND (reference sequence). The CDR3 runs 17 residues. The J segment lost 5 bases and the V segment lost 1 base, leaving 6 bases of the junction unmatched. The DNA of the CDR3 is TGTGCCAGTAGTATAGGGCTAGCGGGAGGACGGACCGGGGAGCTGTTTTTT. This codes for CASSIGLAGGRTGELFF.

The chain uses TRBV6-5 and TRBJ2-1, with 7 nucleotides matching TRBD1. Losses at the gene ends were 2 bases for V and 9 bases for J; bases not matched to a gene: 4. The CDR3 length is 13 residues. Per the germline V gene, CDR1 is MNHEY and CDR2 is SVGAGI. The CDR3 nucleotides are TGTGCCAGCAGTTACCGAGGGGGCGGTGAGCAGTTCTTC. Its translation is CASSYRGGGEQFF.

This chain joins TRBV7-3 and TRBJ2-1, with 12 bases lining up with TRBD2. J lost 8 bases, V lost 2 bases, and 4 bases had no gene match. Germline V CDR1 and CDR2: SGHTA, FQGTGA. CDR3 length: 15 amino acids. The CDR3 coding sequence is TGTGCCAGCAGCTTATCACTAGCGGGAGGAGATGAGCAGTTCTTC. Protein sequence: CASSLSLAGGDEQFF.

The V call is TRBV24-1, the J call TRBJ1-1; 8 nucleotides line up with TRBD1. The germline CDR1 and CDR2 sequences are KGHDR and SFDVKD. This CDR3 spans 13 amino acids. Trimming cost V 4 bases and J 9 bases; bases outside gene matches: 6. CDR3 sequence: CATSEAGTGKAFF. Written as DNA, the CDR3 is TGTGCCACCAGTGAGGCCGGGACAGGCAAAGCTTTCTTT.

The chain employs TRBV7-2 and TRBJ1-2, with a possible D match to TRBD1 (6 bases). The V end lost 2 bases, the J end lost 4 bases, and 17 bases lay between the germline ends. This CDR3 contains 16 residues. CDR1 is SGHTA and CDR2 is FQGNSA in the germline V gene. The DNA for the CDR3 is TGTGCCAGCAGCTTAAGTACAGGGATCCAGCTCTATGGCTACACCTTC. This gives the protein CASSLSTGIQLYGYTF.

CDR3 in DNA: TGCGCCAGCAGCCGCAGACCACAGGGGATCGCTGAAGCTTTCTTT. Protein: CASSRRPQGIAEAFF. V and J are TRBV4-3 and TRBJ1-1; 7 bases agree with TRBD1. CDR3 size: 15 residues. Losses at the gene ends were 4 bases for V and 6 bases for J; bases not matched to a gene: 11. CDR1 and CDR2 from the germline V gene are LGHNA and YSLEER.

The V call is TRBV27, the J call TRBJ1-2; no definite D call. The germline V gene has CDR1 MNHEY and CDR2 SMNVEV (reference sequence). CDR3 length: 16 residues. V shed 5 bases and J shed 1 base, with 17 bases lying between them. The CDR3 coding sequence is TGTGCCAGCAGTGCGAGGAGGGTGCAAATTAACTATGGCTACACCTTC. This gives the protein CASSARRVQINYGYTF.

The J gene is TRBJ2-3, the V gene TRBV7-3, with TRBD1 as a possible D gene (5 bases). The V gene lost 2 bases and the J gene lost 3 bases, with 12 bases spanning the gap. Germline lookup yields CDR1 SGHTA and CDR2 FQGTGA. The CDR3 runs to 15 residues. The CDR3 nucleotides read TGTGCCAGCAGCTTAGGGCCCAGGGTAACAGATACGCAGTATTTT. Translated, it gives CASSLGPRVTDTQYF.

This clone appeared a few times. The gene calls are TRBV4-3 and TRBJ1-2, with D hard to call. CDR1 and CDR2 from the germline V gene are LGHNA and YSLEER. V was shortened by 1 base and J by 7 bases, with 7 bases between the two germline ends. This CDR3 comprises 12 residues. For the CDR3, the DNA is TGCGCCAGCAGCCAAGGAGCCGGTGGCTACACCTTC. Translation: CASSQGAGGYTF.